This T cell receptor beta chain was identified during a study of shared clonotypes between healthy human individuals. Measured with immunoSEQ multiplex PCR; TCRdb has only the in-frame clones, and not every one. Counted here are 950,000 to 1,200,000 clones, roughly 77% occurring once; the ten biggest clones make up approximately 0.9%. The V end lost 4 bases, the J end lost 8 bases, and 12 bases lay between the germline ends. Germline values: CDR1 MNHNY, CDR2 SVGAGI (reference sequence). The CDR3 spans 14 residues. This chain joins TRBV6-6 and TRBJ1-6, with D uncertain. The TCR was taken from a man aged 18 to 29 in good health. Some clones in this sample may be carry-over from other donors' samples. Sequenced: memory CD4+ T cells from PBMCs. The subset: CD45RA-negative fraction. In DNA form, the CDR3 reads TGTGCCAGCAGTTTACAGCCCGGTCATTCACCCCTCCACTTT. Translated: CASSLQPGHSPLHF.